This is a list of T cell receptor beta chains from one sample in a study of blood T cell repertoires in COVID-19. Method: immunoSEQ multiplex PCR; TCRdb's copy keeps in-frame clones and lacks some. The sample yields 450,000 to 500,000 clones, less than 90% seen once. Sequencing was done on a sample of PBMCs or T cells enriched from blood (not recorded which). Receptors were obtained from a woman aged 55 to 70 who had recovered from COVID-19. The CDR3 runs from the conserved cysteine through the conserved F or W. A D gene is named only where the DNA matches it firmly. For some rows the clone size is stated as once, few or many, or as a class when expanded; others skip it.

v_gene,abundance,j_gene,d_gene,CDR3nt,CDR3aa
TRBV19,.,TRBJ1-5,.,TGTGCCAGTAGTATGACAGCATATCAGCCCCAGAATTTT,CASSMTAYQPQNF
TRBV4-1,.,TRBJ2-6,.,TGCGCCAGCAGAAGCACTGGGGGCATCTCCTCTGGGGCCAACGTCCTGACTTTC,CASRSTGGISSGANVLTF
TRBV6-1,.,TRBJ2-5,.,TGTGCCAGCAGTGAAGACAGGTGGGGAGAGACCCAGTACTTC,CASSEDRWGETQYF
TRBV13,.,TRBJ1-2,TRBD1,TGTGCCAGCAGCTTAGGTGGGACAGGGGGCGGGTTGCCCTTCGGCTACACCTTC,CASSLGGTGGGLPFGYTF
TRBV24-1,.,TRBJ1-1,.,TGTGCCACCAGTGATCCCTTGAGGGACACTGAAGCTTTCTTT,CATSDPLRDTEAFF
TRBV12-3/TRBV12-4,.,TRBJ1-3,.,TGTGCCAGCACAATTGGAAACACCATATATTTT,CASTIGNTIYF
TRBV11-3,.,TRBJ1-2,.,TGTGCCAGCAGCTTACAGGGTGGTGGCTACACCTTC,CASSLQGGGYTF
TRBV2,.,TRBJ2-5,TRBD1,TGTGCCAGCAGTGTTGGGACAGGGGGAGGATGGACCCAGTACTTC,CASSVGTGGGWTQYF
TRBV24-1,.,TRBJ2-1,.,TGTGCCACCAGTGACCTCGGAGAGAGTGAGCAGTTCTTC,CATSDLGESEQFF
TRBV30,once,TRBJ2-5,TRBD2,TGTGCCTCTCTATTCCAGCGGGGGGCCCGTAGGCAAGAGACCCAGTACTTC,CASLFQRGARRQETQYF
TRBV5-1,.,TRBJ1-2,.,TGCGCCAGCAGCTCCCTCGGAAGGCAGGGAACCAGCTATGGCTACACCTTC,CASSSLGRQGTSYGYTF
TRBV13,.,TRBJ1-3,.,TGTGCCAGCAGTTTGGGGAGGCTACACACCATATATTTT,CASSLGRLHTIYF
TRBV11-3,.,TRBJ1-1,.,TGTGCCAGCAGCTCCCTGAAGGGGGTGAACACTGAAGCTTTCTTT,CASSSLKGVNTEAFF
TRBV7-9,.,TRBJ1-4,TRBD1,TGTGCCAGCAGCTTAGTGGTGGGACAGTTTTCAACTAATGAAAAACTGTTTTTT,CASSLVVGQFSTNEKLFF
TRBV5-1,.,TRBJ2-5,TRBD2,TGCGCCAGCGCGACGGCGGGGGTCCTCGGGGAGACCCAGTACTTC,CASATAGVLGETQYF
TRBV2,.,TRBJ1-2,.,TGTGCCAGCAGTGAATTAACAACAGCGGCTGATGGCTACACCTTC,CASSELTTAADGYTF
TRBV2,.,TRBJ2-1,.,TGTGCCAGCAGTGCCCTCTCTAATGAGCAGTTCTTC,CASSALSNEQFF
TRBV5-1,few,TRBJ1-2,TRBD1,TGCGCCAGCAGCTTGCGGGGACAGGGTCTCTGGTATGGCTACACCTTC,CASSLRGQGLWYGYTF
TRBV30,.,TRBJ1-2,.,TGTGCCTGGAGTACCAGGGGAGTTGGTAACTATGGCTACACCTTC,CAWSTRGVGNYGYTF
TRBV6-5,once,TRBJ1-1,TRBD1,TGTGCCAGCAGTTACGGGACAGGTTCTACTGAAGCTTTCTTT,CASSYGTGSTEAFF
TRBV12-1,.,TRBJ1-2,.,TGTGCCAGCAGCTTTTGCAGGTTTTTATATGGCTACACCTTC,CASSFCRFLYGYTF
TRBV27,.,TRBJ1-1,TRBD1,TGTGCCAGCAGTTTGGTCAGGGGGCTTGGAGGCACTGAAGCTTTCTTT,CASSLVRGLGGTEAFF
TRBV9,once,TRBJ2-3,TRBD2,TGTGCCAGCAGCGAGTGGACTAGCGGGGGGGCGGGAGATACGCAGTATTTT,CASSEWTSGGAGDTQYF
TRBV19,.,TRBJ1-2,.,TGTGCCAGTAGTATATCGGCAGGAAACTATGGCTACACCTTC,CASSISAGNYGYTF
TRBV7-7,.,TRBJ2-2,TRBD2,TGTGCTAGCAGCTTAGCTCCGCGACTAGCGGGGGGGCCGGGCACCGGGGAGCTGTTTTTT,CASSLAPRLAGGPGTGELFF